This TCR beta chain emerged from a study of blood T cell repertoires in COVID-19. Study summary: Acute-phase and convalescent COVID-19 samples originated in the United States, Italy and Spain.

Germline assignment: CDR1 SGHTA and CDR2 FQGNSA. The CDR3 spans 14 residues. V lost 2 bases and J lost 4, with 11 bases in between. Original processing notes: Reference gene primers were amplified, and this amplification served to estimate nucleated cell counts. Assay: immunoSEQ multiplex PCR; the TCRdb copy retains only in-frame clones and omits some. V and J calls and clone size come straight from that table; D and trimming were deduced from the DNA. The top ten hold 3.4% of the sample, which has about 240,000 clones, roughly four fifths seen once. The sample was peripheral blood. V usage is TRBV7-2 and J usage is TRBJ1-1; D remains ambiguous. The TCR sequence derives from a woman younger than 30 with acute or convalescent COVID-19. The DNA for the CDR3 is TGTGCCAGCAGCTTAAACAGTTTGGTCACTGAAGCTTTCTTT. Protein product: CASSLNSLVTEAFF. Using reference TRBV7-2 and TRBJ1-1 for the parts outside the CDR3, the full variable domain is GAGVSQSPSNKVTEKGKDVELRCDPISGHTALYWYRQSLGQGLEFLIYFQGNSAPDKSGLPSDRFSAERTGGSVSTLTIQRTQQEDSAVYLCASSLNSLVTEAFFGQGTRLTVV.